This T cell receptor (beta chain) was captured in a study of blood T cell repertoires in COVID-19. Authors' methods: Amplification of reference gene primers was used by the study to estimate nucleated cell counts. Repertoires were generated with immunoSEQ multiplex PCR, while TCRdb's copy carries only in-frame clones and drops some. From that table come the V and J calls and clone size; the DNA was used to work out D and trimming. In the table there are about 330,000 clones, 70% to 90% of which are singletons. CDR3 length: 14 amino acids. V dropped 5 bases and J dropped 2; count of bases not matched to a gene: 3. Germline CDR1 is SGHTA and CDR2 is FQGNSA. The table lists this clone with a count of one.

Sample: peripheral blood. V is TRBV7-2 and J is TRBJ2-7, with TRBD2 matching 10 bases. The clonotype originates from a man aged 18 to 30 who had recovered from COVID-19. DNA of the CDR3: TGTGCCAGCAGCATCGGGACTAGCGCCTACGAGCAGTACTTC. Its translation: CASSIGTSAYEQYF.